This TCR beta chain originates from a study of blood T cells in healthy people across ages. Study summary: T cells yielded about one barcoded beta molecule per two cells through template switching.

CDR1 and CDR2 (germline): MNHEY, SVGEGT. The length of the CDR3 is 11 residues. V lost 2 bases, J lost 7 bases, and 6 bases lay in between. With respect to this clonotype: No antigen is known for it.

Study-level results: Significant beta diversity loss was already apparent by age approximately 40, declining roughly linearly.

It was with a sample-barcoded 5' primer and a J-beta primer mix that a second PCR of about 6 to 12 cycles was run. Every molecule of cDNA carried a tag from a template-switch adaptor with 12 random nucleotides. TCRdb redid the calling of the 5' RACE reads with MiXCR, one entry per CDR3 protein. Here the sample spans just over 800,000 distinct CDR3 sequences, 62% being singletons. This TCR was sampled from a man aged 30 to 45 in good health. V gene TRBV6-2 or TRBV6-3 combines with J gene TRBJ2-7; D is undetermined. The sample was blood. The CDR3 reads CASSYGPEQYF. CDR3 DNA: TGTGCCAGCAGTTACGGACCTGAGCAGTACTTC.